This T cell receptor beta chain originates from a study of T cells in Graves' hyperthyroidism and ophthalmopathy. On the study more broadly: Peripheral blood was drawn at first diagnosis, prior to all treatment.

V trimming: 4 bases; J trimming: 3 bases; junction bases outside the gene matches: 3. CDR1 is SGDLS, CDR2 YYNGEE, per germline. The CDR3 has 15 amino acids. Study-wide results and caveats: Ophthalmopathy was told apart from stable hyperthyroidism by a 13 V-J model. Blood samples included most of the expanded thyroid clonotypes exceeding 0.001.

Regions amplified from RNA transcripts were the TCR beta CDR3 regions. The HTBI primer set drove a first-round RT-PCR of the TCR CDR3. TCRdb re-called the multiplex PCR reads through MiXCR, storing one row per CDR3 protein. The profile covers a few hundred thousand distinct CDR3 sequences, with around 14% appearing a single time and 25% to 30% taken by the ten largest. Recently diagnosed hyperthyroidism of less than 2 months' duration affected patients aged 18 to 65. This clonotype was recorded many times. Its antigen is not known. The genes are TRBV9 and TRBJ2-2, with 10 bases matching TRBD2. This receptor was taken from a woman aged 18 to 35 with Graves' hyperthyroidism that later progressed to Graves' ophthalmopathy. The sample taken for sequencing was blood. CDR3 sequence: CASSPSGRDTGELFF. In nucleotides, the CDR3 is TGTGCCAGCAGCCCAAGCGGGAGGGACACCGGGGAGCTGTTTTTT.